What follows is one T cell receptor beta chain and its context. A few counts support this clone. Its antigen specificity is not known. It has no much larger one-base neighbor in the sample; base qualities were not kept. The data were obtained in a study of follicular helper T cells after annual influenza vaccination (TCRdb year 2017). A note on the overall study: Blood was drawn on days 0, 7 and 28 after each seasonal influenza vaccination. To look at recall of cTfh clones, some subjects were tracked through successive annual vaccinations covering the 2013-2014, 2014-2015 and 2015-2016 seasons. One week after vaccination, a second recruited cohort of 12 to 13 subjects (Table S1) displayed a similar ICOS+CD38+ cTfh response. Multi-year samples were obtained from about 6 subjects, with two vaccination seasons covered for a few subjects and three seasons covered for two subjects. Samples from 2013-2014 were cryopreserved, whereas samples from 2015 were processed immediately after collection. The study at large found these results: With successive annual vaccinations, a recurrent oligoclonal ICOS+CD38+ cTfh response was recalled, and this response contained tetramer and AIM influenza-specific clonotypes. Only about 9.5-22% of analyzed cells yielded productive TCRB sequences, so sampling of rare clonotypes was not possible. Day 7 ICOS+CD38+ clones were most often found later in ICOS-CD38- cTfh, suggesting that subset may serve as a memory reservoir. ICOS+CD38+ cTfh clonality correlated with the frequency of that population, and its change correlated with the change in circulating plasmablast frequency. Undersampling of the much larger non-cTfh compartments could not be excluded when assessing influenza clone enrichment.

The library was produced with the immunoSEQ multiplex PCR assay. Adaptive Biotechnologies carried out TCRB amplification, library preparation, sequencing and preliminary bioinformatics at Survey level resolution. The paper's processing steps were these. Clonality was calculated in R as 1 minus normalized Shannon entropy, and the Gini index was computed with the R package ineq. To get the overlap score, the summed counts of shared sequences were divided by the total counts of all sequences in both of the compared samples. Shared-clonotype significance used Fisher's exact test assuming a theoretical repertoire of 10^7 TCRB sequences. Imported from immuneACCESS, the table was reduced by TCRdb to in-frame sequences with V and J called. These copies leave out some clones; in studies compared against another copy, an unresolved V gene accounts for under half, and the cause of the remainder is not known. That table supplies the V and J calls and clone size; D and trimming were determined from the DNA. For this sample there are approximately 15,000 clones; approximately 78% appear just once. The top ten constitute around 0.45% of the sample.

Read against the paper, the sample's time point label means: 2014-2015 season, pre-vaccination. TCRB sequencing was used to follow sorted CD4 subsets from the blood of adults before and after they were given the seasonal inactivated influenza vaccine (Fluvarix). To be eligible, subjects had to be community-dwelling and could not have received an influenza vaccine during the previous 6 months. Influenza vaccine contraindications, substance abuse, HIV/AIDS, active malignancy, immunomodulatory medication and active illness such as respiratory infection were included among the exclusion criteria. Between roughly 35 and 100 mL of blood was sampled per time point. Ficoll-Paque PLUS or SepMate separation was used to isolate PBMC. CXCR5- memory CD4 T cells were sorted as a comparison non-Tfh subset. Cell subsets were sorted from PBMC on a BD FACS Aria before DNA extraction. V loses 3 bases of germline sequence and J loses 3 bases, and the interval between the two ends is 3 bases. The CDR3 runs 11 residues from the cysteine to the phenylalanine. The retained sequence is limited to the CDR3, 33 bases, with the frame set at the first base. The germline V gene (reference sequence) gives CDR1 as WNHNN and CDR2 as SYGVQD.

This clonotype was obtained from an adult who received the influenza vaccine. The V gene is TRBV10-1 and the J gene is TRBJ2-7, with no confident D gene call. This specimen consisted of CXCR5- memory CD4+ T cells sorted from blood, obtained on the day of influenza vaccination. Per the publication, the cell subset or site label means: CXCR5- memory CD4 T cells. This receptor has the CDR3 CASSDDYEQYF. The bases are TGCGCCAGCAGTGATGACTACGAGCAGTACTTC.